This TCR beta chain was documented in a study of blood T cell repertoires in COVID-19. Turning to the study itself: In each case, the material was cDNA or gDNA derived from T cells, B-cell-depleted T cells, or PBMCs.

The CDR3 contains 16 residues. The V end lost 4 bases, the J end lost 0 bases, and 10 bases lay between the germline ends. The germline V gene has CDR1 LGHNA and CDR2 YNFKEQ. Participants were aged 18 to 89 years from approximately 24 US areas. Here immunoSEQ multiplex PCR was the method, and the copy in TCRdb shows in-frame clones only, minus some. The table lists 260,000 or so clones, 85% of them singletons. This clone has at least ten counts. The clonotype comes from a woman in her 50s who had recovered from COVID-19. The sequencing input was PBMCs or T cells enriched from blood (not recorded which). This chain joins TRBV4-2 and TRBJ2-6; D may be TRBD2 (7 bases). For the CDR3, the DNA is TGTGCCAGCAGCCGGGAGGGGGGCTCTGGGGCCAACGTCCTGACTTTC. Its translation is CASSREGGSGANVLTF.